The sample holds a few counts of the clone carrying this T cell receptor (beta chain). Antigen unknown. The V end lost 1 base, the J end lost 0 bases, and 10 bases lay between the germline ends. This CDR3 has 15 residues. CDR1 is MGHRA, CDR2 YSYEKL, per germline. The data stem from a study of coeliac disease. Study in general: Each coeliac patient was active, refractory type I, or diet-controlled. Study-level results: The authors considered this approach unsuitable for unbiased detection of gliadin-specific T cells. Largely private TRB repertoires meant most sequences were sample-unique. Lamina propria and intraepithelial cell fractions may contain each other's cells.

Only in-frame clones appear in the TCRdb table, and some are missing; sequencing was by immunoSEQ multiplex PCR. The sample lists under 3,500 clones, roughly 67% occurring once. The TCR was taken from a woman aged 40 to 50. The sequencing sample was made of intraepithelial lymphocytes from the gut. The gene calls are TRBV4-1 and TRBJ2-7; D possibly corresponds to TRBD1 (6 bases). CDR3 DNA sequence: TGCGCCAGCAGCCAAGCCTCAGGGGCCTCCTACGAGCAGTACTTC. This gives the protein CASSQASGASYEQYF.